This T cell receptor (beta chain) was captured in a study of a mutant IDH1 vaccine in newly diagnosed glioma. Note on this clone: Its antigen is unknown.

Germline CDR1 is MNHEY and CDR2 is SMNVEV (reference sequence). The CDR3 runs 15 residues. Trimming stripped 4 bases from V and 7 bases from J, with 16 bases between. Time point here: week 11, during vaccination. Doses comprised 300 ug of mutant IDH1 20-mer peptide each, plus topical imiquimod. Here immunoSEQ multiplex PCR was the method, and the copy in TCRdb shows in-frame clones only, minus some. The sample has around 100,000 clones, about 90% seen once; the top ten hold 0.5% to 0.65%. The sequence was collected from a woman between 50 and 59 years old with glioma. The specimen was PBMCs, collected from a glioma patient whose treatment included an IDH1 peptide vaccine. J is TRBJ2-2 and V is TRBV27; possibly TRBD1 for D (6 bases). Written as DNA, the CDR3 is TGTGCCAGCAGTTACGGTACAGGGTCCGGCGGGGAGCTGTTTTTT. It specifies CASSYGTGSGGELFF.